This T cell receptor (beta chain) was identified in a study of T-cell memory formation after mild COVID-19. Study outcomes and limitations: Among clones contracting day 15 to 85, CD4/CD8 was balanced, whereas later expanders leaned CD4+. Memory sampled before infection contained some responding clones, suggesting cross-reactive memory joined.

Each CDR3 protein is one row after TCRdb ran MiXCR on the 5' RACE reads. The sample includes 210,000 or so distinct CDR3 sequences, around 30% of them seen just once. This clonotype has a handful of counts. Its antigen is unidentified. One end of the junction is discordant with germline, which a read error may explain. There are 14 residues in the CDR3. Per germline, CDR1 DFQATT and CDR2 SNEGSKA (reference sequence). The chain couples TRBV20-1 to TRBJ2-1; no firm D call. Sequenced material: PBMCs or a T cell subset sorted from them (not recorded which). The clonotype was recovered from an adult woman who had mild COVID-19 (a few samples of this study predate the infection). Cell type and time point are not known. This CDR3 is CSASRPSSYNEQFF. The CDR3 DNA reads as TGCAGTGCTAGCCGTCCGAGCTCCTATAATGAGCAGTTCTTC.